This is a list of T cell receptor beta chains from one sample in a study of blood T cell repertoires in COVID-19. This table comes from immunoSEQ multiplex PCR, and its TCRdb copy is limited to in-frame clones, with some not included. The table includes 200,000 to 250,000 clones, about 88% detected once. Sequencing used peripheral blood. The receptor set was obtained from a man in his fifties or sixties with acute or convalescent COVID-19. Both conserved end residues are trimmed from each CDR3. Each record gives: J gene, V gene, CDR3 protein.

j_call: TRBJ2-1
v_call: TRBV15
cdr3_aa: ATSRVPGLAGRYNEQF

j_call: TRBJ2-7
v_call: TRBV5-1
cdr3_aa: ASSFQGGPGEQY

j_call: TRBJ2-4
v_call: TRBV18
cdr3_aa: ASSEFGTSGGAAKNIQY

j_call: TRBJ1-2
v_call: TRBV6-2/TRBV6-3
cdr3_aa: ASSRPGAPHGYT

j_call: TRBJ2-7
v_call: TRBV5-6
cdr3_aa: ASSLAGPYEQY

j_call: TRBJ1-3
v_call: TRBV5-1
cdr3_aa: ASSLSGNTIY

j_call: TRBJ2-5
v_call: TRBV5-1
cdr3_aa: ASSLGGGETQY

j_call: TRBJ1-5
v_call: TRBV19
cdr3_aa: ASSVSHLQGRSNQPQH

j_call: TRBJ1-2
v_call: TRBV11-2
cdr3_aa: ASSLVKGQGHYGYT

j_call: TRBJ2-1
v_call: TRBV9
cdr3_aa: ASSVATGSGPHEQF

j_call: TRBJ2-7
v_call: TRBV7-9
cdr3_aa: ASSGLATSYEQY

j_call: TRBJ1-5
v_call: TRBV18
cdr3_aa: ASSPGGGNQPQH

j_call: TRBJ1-4
v_call: TRBV27
cdr3_aa: ASRAPNEKLF

j_call: TRBJ2-3
v_call: TRBV5-1
cdr3_aa: ASSRTGLAGGPPTDTQY

j_call: TRBJ2-5
v_call: TRBV5-1
cdr3_aa: ASSFSGPETQY

j_call: TRBJ1-5
v_call: TRBV27
cdr3_aa: ASRPAGSNQPQH

j_call: TRBJ2-1
v_call: TRBV19
cdr3_aa: ASSIALMIDEQF

j_call: TRBJ1-1
v_call: TRBV2
cdr3_aa: ASSERQGGDAEAF

j_call: TRBJ2-2
v_call: TRBV27
cdr3_aa: ASSLLLAGLAGELF

j_call: TRBJ1-4
v_call: TRBV7-6
cdr3_aa: ASTQRSRATNEKLF

j_call: TRBJ2-1
v_call: TRBV5-1
cdr3_aa: ASSLRDRGSNEQF

j_call: TRBJ2-1
v_call: TRBV7-2
cdr3_aa: ASTGAPAGGQYNEQF

j_call: TRBJ1-3
v_call: TRBV18
cdr3_aa: ASRGGVSGNTIY

j_call: TRBJ2-5
v_call: TRBV10-3
cdr3_aa: AISESISGASQETQY

j_call: TRBJ2-7
v_call: TRBV18
cdr3_aa: ASSPGRQGSYEQY

j_call: TRBJ2-1
v_call: TRBV10-3
cdr3_aa: AISEGQGYNEQF

j_call: TRBJ2-5
v_call: TRBV13
cdr3_aa: ASSFGTSQETQY

j_call: TRBJ1-4
v_call: TRBV18
cdr3_aa: ASSPLTGGASSATNEKLF